One and the same sample provided the 24 T cell receptor beta chains below, sequenced in a study of T cell responses to AZD1222 COVID-19 vaccine (dated by TCRdb to the early 2020s). Explained via the paper, the time point label denotes: about 28 days (+/-7) after the second vaccine dose. The library relied on the immunoSEQ multiplex PCR assay. TCRdb retrieved this table from immuneACCESS and kept in-frame rearrangements only. Not all clones are present; in checked studies, unresolved V genes account for under half, and no reason is known for the remainder. The sample has about 180,000 clones on record, around 88% of them singletons. Around a tenth of the sample rests with the top ten. This material consisted of peripheral blood, taken 28 days after the second AZD1222 dose. These receptors originate from an adult who received the AZD1222 COVID-19 vaccine.

The chain carries TRBV27 and TRBJ2-7; D is perhaps TRBD2 (6 bases). Between the trimmed V and J ends, which lost 2 bases and 4 bases, there was a span of 24 bases. CDR1 is MNHEY, CDR2 SMNVEV, per germline (reference sequence). The CDR3 spans 18 residues. The CDR3 bases are TGTGCCAGCAGTTTAGGGCGGGGACGATTGGGCAACAAATACGAGCAGTACTTC. Translation: CASSLGRGRLGNKYEQYF.

This chain links TRBV9 with TRBJ2-3; TRBD1 might be the D (7 bases). The germline V gene encodes CDR1 SGDLS and CDR2 YYNGEE. The CDR3 length is 14 residues. V lost 7 bases and J lost 6, with 18 bases in between. The CDR3 region has the DNA TGTGCCAGCGACGGAGGGGGCCGGAGGGATACGCAGTATTTT. Its protein product is CASDGGGRRDTQYF.

In DNA, the CDR3 is TGTGCCAGCAGCTTAGCGGTGTCTTCCTATGGCTACACCTTC. This gives the protein CASSLAVSSYGYTF. V and J are TRBV7-8 and TRBJ1-2, with unresolved D. The V end was cut by 0 bases, the J end by 4 bases, with 9 bases between. The CDR3 is 14 residues long. Germline V gene data show CDR1 as SGHVS and CDR2 as FQNEAQ.

The rearrangement links TRBV28 to TRBJ1-2; no firm D call. The germline V gene encodes CDR1 MDHEN and CDR2 SYDVKM. The CDR3 length is 11 residues. The V gene lost 8 bases and the J gene lost 4 bases, with 8 bases spanning the gap. CDR3 protein: CASANVYGYTF. CDR3 nucleotide sequence: TGTGCCAGCGCGAACGTCTATGGCTACACCTTC.

The rearrangement links TRBV14 to TRBJ1-1; TRBD1 might be the D (6 bases). The CDR3 has 18 amino acids. V gave up 0 bases and J gave up 4 bases, with 21 bases separating them. Germline V gives CDR1 SGHDN, CDR2 FVKESK. In DNA, the CDR3 is TGTGCCAGCAGCCAAGATGCGGGGGGGCGCAGGGAACCCACTGAAGCTTTCTTT. Translated: CASSQDAGGRREPTEAFF.

In its sample, this clone was seen once. The chain carries TRBV10-3 and TRBJ2-5, with D possibly being TRBD1 or TRBD2 (5 bases each). This CDR3 has 12 amino acids. Trimming left V 6 bases short and J 7 bases short, with 12 bases between. Germline V gene sequence: CDR1 ENHRY, CDR2 SYGVKD. The CDR3 loop reads CAISGADGTQYF. In DNA, the CDR3 is TGTGCCATCAGCGGGGCCGACGGGACCCAGTACTTC.

This rearrangement joins TRBV28 to TRBJ1-1; 7 bases match TRBD1. With V trimmed by 5 bases and J by 4 bases, 10 bases remained unmatched. The CDR3 runs to 15 residues. Looked up from germline, CDR1 is MDHEN and CDR2 is SYDVKM. The DNA of the CDR3 is TGTGCCAGCAGTACCTTCACAGGGGAGGGCACTGAAGCTTTCTTT. Translated: CASSTFTGEGTEAFF.

This clone was detected only a few times. This rearrangement joins TRBV7-8 to TRBJ1-2; 7 bases are a match to TRBD1. This CDR3 is built from 15 residues. Germline V CDR1 and CDR2: SGHVS, FQNEAQ. After removal of 2 bases from V and 4 bases from J, the junction contained 7 bases not matched to a gene. The CDR3 DNA reads TGTGCCAGCAGCTTAATAGGACAGGACGGCTATGGCTACACCTTC. Translated, it gives CASSLIGQDGYGYTF.

V usage is TRBV6-2 or TRBV6-3 and J usage is TRBJ1-2; maybe TRBD1 (5 bases). V lost 3 bases and J lost 7, with 21 bases in between. The CDR3 extends over 16 amino acids. Germline V gene data show CDR1 as MNHEY and CDR2 as SVGEGT. In nucleotides, the CDR3 is TGTGCCAGCAGTTATAATAGGGGAGAGGTCAGGCTTGGCTACACCTTC. Its protein is CASSYNRGEVRLGYTF.

The CDR3 reads CASSLEGQGGNEQFF. The CDR3 nucleotides read TGTGCCAGCAGCTTAGAGGGACAGGGGGGAAATGAGCAGTTCTTC. The V and J genes are TRBV7-2 and TRBJ2-1, with 11 nucleotides matching TRBD1. V lost 1 base, J lost 7 bases, and 3 bases stayed unmatched. The CDR3 totals 15 residues. Germline V gives CDR1 SGHTA, CDR2 FQGNSA.

The V call is TRBV3-1 (or the pseudogene TRBV3-2), the J call TRBJ2-7, with D unresolved. V was shortened by 4 bases and J by 6 bases, with 16 bases between the two germline ends. The V gene's germline CDR1 is LGHDT and CDR2 YNNKEL (reference sequence). The CDR3 covers 14 residues. The CDR3 here is CASSPQATSIEQYF. In DNA, the CDR3 is TGTGCCAGCAGCCCGCAGGCCACATCTATCGAGCAGTACTTC.

The rearrangement links TRBV5-6 to TRBJ2-7; the D call may be TRBD1 or TRBD2 (5 bases each). The germline gives CDR1 SGHDT, CDR2 YYEEEE. The V end was cut by 0 bases, the J end by 2 bases, with 12 bases between. The CDR3 totals 15 residues. CDR3 coding DNA: TGTGCCAGCAGCTTGGCGGGGCAGGGTCCCTACGAGCAGTACTTC. Translation gives CASSLAGQGPYEQYF.

This rearrangement joins TRBV6-1 to TRBJ2-2; 8 nucleotides align to TRBD2. The CDR3 extends over 16 amino acids. Per the germline V gene, CDR1 is MNHNS and CDR2 is SASEGT. V lost 2 bases and J lost 6; bases outside the gene matches: 8. CDR3 DNA sequence: TGTGCCAGCAGTGAATTACCGGGAGGGGGGCCCGGGGAGCTGTTTTTT. Translated, it gives CASSELPGGGPGELFF.

The V and J genes are TRBV7-3 and TRBJ2-2; either TRBD1 or TRBD2 may fit D (6 bases each). V gave up 5 bases and J gave up 4 bases, with 17 bases separating them. The CDR3 is 16 amino acids. CDR1 SGHTA and CDR2 FQGTGA come from the germline V gene. The chain's CDR3 is CASSRRGLGSTGELFF. CDR3 coding DNA: TGTGCCAGCAGCCGACGGGGGCTGGGGAGCACCGGGGAGCTGTTTTTT.

V usage is TRBV19 and J usage is TRBJ1-2; D perhaps matches TRBD1 (5 bases). The CDR3 extends over 13 amino acids. Germline V CDR1 and CDR2: LNHDA, SQIVND (reference sequence). The V and J ends lost 1 base and 7 bases respectively, with 10 bases between them. The CDR3 nucleotides are TGTGCCAGTAGTATAGTTGGGGGATCTGGCTACACCTTC. Residues: CASSIVGGSGYTF.

The genes are TRBV7-8 and TRBJ1-5; D may be TRBD1 (5 bases). This CDR3 region has 15 residues. The germline V and J ends were trimmed by 3 bases and 5 bases, with 14 bases remaining between them. Germline lookup yields CDR1 SGHVS and CDR2 FQNEAQ. The CDR3 protein is CASSFRGTVDQPQHF. CDR3 coding DNA: TGTGCCAGCAGCTTCCGGGGGACCGTGGATCAGCCCCAGCATTTT.

The rearrangement links TRBV6-5 to TRBJ1-1; perhaps TRBD1 as D (6 bases). The germline V and J ends were trimmed by 7 bases and 6 bases, with 18 bases remaining between them. Germline lookup yields CDR1 MNHEY and CDR2 SVGAGI. The CDR3 runs 14 residues. In DNA, the CDR3 is TGTGCCAGCACCACGCAACGAGGGGGGGCTGAAGCTTTCTTT. Translating it yields CASTTQRGGAEAFF.

The CDR3 DNA follows: TGTGCCAGCAGCAACGGGGGGCAGGGTAACACCGGGGAGCTGTTTTTT. Its protein is CASSNGGQGNTGELFF. The chain combines TRBV7-9 with TRBJ2-2; a weak D match, TRBD2 (7 bases). The germline V gene encodes CDR1 SEHNR and CDR2 FQNEAQ (reference sequence). The CDR3 loop spans 16 amino acids. Between the trimmed V and J ends, which lost 5 bases and 2 bases, there was a span of 15 bases.

V gene TRBV11-2 combines with J gene TRBJ1-2; tentatively, D is TRBD1 (5 bases). Deletions cut 7 bases from V and 5 bases from J, with 14 bases between. The CDR3 loop spans 13 amino acids. Germline CDR1 SGHAT, CDR2 FQNNGV. The CDR3 is CASKQDVGYGYTF. DNA for the CDR3: TGTGCCAGCAAACAGGACGTCGGGTATGGCTACACCTTC.

The sample holds a few counts of this clone. The V call is TRBV15, the J call TRBJ1-1, with a possible D match to TRBD1 (5 bases). CDR1 is LNHNV and CDR2 is YYDKDF in the germline V gene (reference sequence). Deletions cut 5 bases from V and 1 base from J, with 8 bases between. CDR3 size: 13 residues. The DNA of the CDR3 is TGTGCCACCAGCTGGGACCAGAACACTGAAGCTTTCTTT. Encoded protein: CATSWDQNTEAFF.

The chain joins TRBV9 to TRBJ2-7; D tentatively fits TRBD1 or TRBD2 (5 bases each). Trimming pared 0 bases from V and 3 bases from J, leaving 13 bases between. CDR3 length equals 15 residues. CDR1 SGDLS and CDR2 YYNGEE come from the germline V gene. The CDR3 nucleotides are TGTGCCAGCAGCGTAGAAAGGGACGGAAACTACGAGCAGTACTTC. It codes for CASSVERDGNYEQYF.

The V gene is TRBV25-1, the J gene TRBJ2-7, with D maybe TRBD1 (6 bases). The V gene's germline CDR1 is MGHDK and CDR2 SYGVNS. The CDR3 length is 17 residues. Trimming cost V 4 bases and J 2 bases, with 21 bases left between them. The CDR3 protein is CASSGLQGQRGPYEQYF. In nucleotides, the CDR3 is TGTGCCAGCAGTGGTCTCCAGGGGCAACGGGGTCCCTACGAGCAGTACTTC.

The genes are TRBV19 and TRBJ1-5; no firm D call. This CDR3 comprises 15 residues. The germline gives CDR1 LNHDA, CDR2 SQIVND (reference sequence). Trimming stripped 10 bases from V and 2 bases from J, with 18 bases between. CDR3 in DNA: TGTGCCACCAACCCCCGAGGCGGGGGCAATCAGCCCCAGCATTTT. It specifies CATNPRGGGNQPQHF.

The V and J genes are TRBV4-2 and TRBJ2-2, with D perhaps TRBD1 or TRBD2 (7 bases each). CDR1 LGHNA and CDR2 YNFKEQ come from the germline V gene. Between the trimmed V and J ends, which lost 4 bases and 3 bases, there was a span of 15 bases. The CDR3 length is 16 residues. CDR3 sequence (DNA): TGTGCCAGCAGCCCGACAGGGAGGGCGGACACCGGGGAGCTGTTTTTT. Protein: CASSPTGRADTGELFF.